This TCR beta chain was sequenced in a study of cytomegalovirus exposure and HLA in healthy donors. Though probably carrying unrecorded immune exposures, donors were nominally healthy at sampling. This clone was observed once. The PCR was carried out with 60 Vbeta primers and 13 Jbeta primers. Data came from immunoSEQ multiplex PCR; TCRdb stores just in-frame clones and leaves some out. The table lists more than 150,000 clones, around 80% of them singletons. J gave up 6 bases and V 3 bases, and 17 bases lay outside the gene matches. Germline V CDR1 and CDR2: SQVTM, ANQGSEA. This CDR3 has 17 residues. The sample was PBMCs. The clonotype comes from a young man in good health and CMV-seronegative. The J gene is TRBJ2-3, the V gene TRBV29-1; 8 positions match TRBD1. The CDR3 DNA sequence: TGCAGCGTTGAGTCCACGGGGACAGGCCGAGGGGTGGATACGCAGTATTTT. Translation gives CSVESTGTGRGVDTQYF.